The clone carrying this T cell receptor (beta chain) showed up just once. The antigen is undetermined. CDR1 and CDR2 from the germline V gene are SGHRS and YFSETQ. This CDR3 spans 15 amino acids. Trimming stripped 3 bases from V and 1 base from J, with 14 bases between. This specimen comes from a study of cytomegalovirus exposure and HLA in healthy donors. General study findings and limits: Rarity marked most TCR sequences, yet some public TCRs occurred in many donors. The TCR clusters that emerged in the first cohort tended, a later analysis found, to co-occur in the 120 or so validation repertoires.

Some clones are missing from TCRdb's copy, which holds only in-frame ones; the method was immunoSEQ multiplex PCR. The repertoire holds about 140,000 clones, 82% seen once, with 25% to 30% in the top ten. V gene TRBV5-1 combines with J gene TRBJ2-7; a weak D match, TRBD2 (6 bases). The TCR comes from a man aged 30 to 39 in good health and CMV-seropositive. Sequencing was done on a sample of PBMCs. The DNA for the CDR3 is TGCGCCAGCAGCTGGGGGGACGGCCCATCCTACGAGCAGTACTTC. Its translation: CASSWGDGPSYEQYF. Using reference TRBV5-1 and TRBJ2-7 for the parts outside the CDR3, the full variable domain is KAGVTQTPRYLIKTRGQQVTLSCSPISGHRSVSWYQQTPGQGLQFLFEYFSETQRNKGNFPGRFSGRQFSNSRSEMNVSTLELGDSALYLCASSWGDGPSYEQYFGPGTRLTVT.